The TCR beta chain under discussion was sequenced for a study of T cell responses to AZD1222 COVID-19 vaccine. Study results and limitations: Spike-specific TCR depth and breadth grew after two AZD1222 doses. It was only 6 or 7 AZD1222 recipients who were seropositive at baseline.

Using immunoSEQ multiplex PCR, the repertoire was profiled, and TCRdb retains in-frame clones only, with some absent. The table has roughly 100,000 clones, about 88% seen once. Points on this clone: Its antigen is unidentified.

Germline V gene data show CDR1 as SGDLS and CDR2 as YYNGEE. V shed 3 bases and J shed 4 bases, with 11 bases lying between them. The CDR3 has 13 amino acids. This chain uses TRBV9 with TRBJ2-7, with unresolved D. The sequence was obtained from an adult in good health. The sequenced sample was peripheral blood, obtained on day 0 of AZD1222 vaccination. This CDR3 is CASSGGSRYEQYF. DNA for the CDR3: TGTGCCAGCAGCGGCGGCTCGAGATACGAGCAGTACTTC.